This TCR beta chain comes out of a study of OX40 agonist ivuxolimab in advanced cancers. Across the study: Cancers in dose escalation were hepatocellular, melanoma, renal cell and head and neck. General study points: CD8+ T cells averaged more expanded clones than CD4+.

Method: immunoSEQ multiplex PCR; TCRdb's copy keeps in-frame clones and lacks some. The data hold around 70,000 clones, with about four fifths observed a single time. This clone was counted only a few times. What it recognizes is unknown. V shed 2 bases, J shed 8 bases, and the junction held 7 bases outside the gene matches. CDR1 SGHRS and CDR2 YFSETQ come from the germline V gene. The CDR3 is 16 amino acids. This receptor was identified in an adult with an advanced solid tumor such as melanoma, head and neck, liver or kidney cancer. V and J are TRBV5-1 and TRBJ2-2, with 12 bases aligning to TRBD1. This specimen was CD4+ or CD8+ T cells sorted from blood, taken in a trial of the OX40 agonist ivuxolimab. This chain's CDR3 is CASSFSGTGGEGELFF. The CDR3 DNA reads as TGCGCCAGCAGCTTCTCCGGGACAGGGGGCGAGGGGGAGCTGTTTTTT.